The TCR beta chain described here comes from a study of CD8 T cells in Susac syndrome. Germline loops: CDR1 SGHTA, CDR2 FQGNSA. The germline V and J ends were trimmed by 2 bases and 6 bases, with 8 bases remaining between them. The CDR3 is 13 amino acids. About 0.5 to 1 ug RNA was reverse transcribed with random hexamers. TCRdb independently ran MiXCR on the immunoSEQ multiplex PCR reads; one entry per CDR3 protein. The sample records roughly 140,000 distinct CDR3 sequences, about 95% being singletons. This clonotype was seen only once. The TCR sequence derives from a human donor with multiple sclerosis. The specimen sequenced was CD8+ T cells from PBMCs. V and J are TRBV7-2 and TRBJ1-5; perhaps TRBD1 as D (5 bases). The DNA of the CDR3 is TGTGCCAGCAGCTTATGGGGGGGTCAGCCCCAGCATTTT. It encodes CASSLWGGQPQHF.